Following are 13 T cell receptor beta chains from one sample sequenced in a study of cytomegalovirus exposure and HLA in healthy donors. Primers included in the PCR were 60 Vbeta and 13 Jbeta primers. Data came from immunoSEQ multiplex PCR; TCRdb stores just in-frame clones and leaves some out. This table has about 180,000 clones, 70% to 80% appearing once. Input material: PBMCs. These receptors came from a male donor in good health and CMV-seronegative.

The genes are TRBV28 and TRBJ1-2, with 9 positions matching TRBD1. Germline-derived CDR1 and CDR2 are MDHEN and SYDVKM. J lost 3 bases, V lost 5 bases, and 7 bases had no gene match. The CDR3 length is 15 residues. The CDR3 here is CASSRRDRVDYGYTF. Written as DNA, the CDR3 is TGTGCCAGCAGTCGCCGGGACAGGGTAGACTATGGCTACACCTTC.

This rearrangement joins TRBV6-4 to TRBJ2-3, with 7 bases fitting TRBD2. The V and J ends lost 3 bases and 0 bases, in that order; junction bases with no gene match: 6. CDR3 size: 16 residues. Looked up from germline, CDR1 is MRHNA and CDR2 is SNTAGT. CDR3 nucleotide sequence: TGTGCCAGCAGTGATCGGGGGGAGCCTAGCACAGATACGCAGTATTTT. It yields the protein CASSDRGEPSTDTQYF.

CDR3 DNA: TGTGCCAGTAGTCCGGGCCCAGGGAGGGGATGGACCCAGTACTTC. Protein sequence: CASSPGPGRGWTQYF. The chain joins TRBV19 to TRBJ2-5; 7 nucleotides line up with TRBD2. V trimming: 5 bases; J trimming: 7 bases; junction bases outside the gene matches: 13. The germline gives CDR1 LNHDA, CDR2 SQIVND (reference sequence). There are 15 residues in the CDR3.

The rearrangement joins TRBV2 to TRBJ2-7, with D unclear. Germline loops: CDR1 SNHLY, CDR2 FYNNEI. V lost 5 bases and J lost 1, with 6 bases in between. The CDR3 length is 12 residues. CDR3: CASSPLSYEQYF. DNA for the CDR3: TGTGCCAGCAGTCCTCTTTCCTACGAGCAGTACTTC.

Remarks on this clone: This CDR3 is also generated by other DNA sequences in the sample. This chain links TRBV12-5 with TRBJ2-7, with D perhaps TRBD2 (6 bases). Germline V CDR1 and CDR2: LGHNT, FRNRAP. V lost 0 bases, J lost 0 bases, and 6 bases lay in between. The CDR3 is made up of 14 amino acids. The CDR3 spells CASGLVGGSYEQYF. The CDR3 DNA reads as TGTGCTAGTGGTTTGGTGGGGGGCTCCTACGAGCAGTACTTC.

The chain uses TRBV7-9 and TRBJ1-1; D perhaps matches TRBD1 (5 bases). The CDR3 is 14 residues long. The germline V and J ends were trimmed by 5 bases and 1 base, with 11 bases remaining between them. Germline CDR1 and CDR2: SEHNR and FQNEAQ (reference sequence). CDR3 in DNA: TGTGCCAGCAGCATCCGACAGAGGAACACTGAAGCTTTCTTT. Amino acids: CASSIRQRNTEAFF.

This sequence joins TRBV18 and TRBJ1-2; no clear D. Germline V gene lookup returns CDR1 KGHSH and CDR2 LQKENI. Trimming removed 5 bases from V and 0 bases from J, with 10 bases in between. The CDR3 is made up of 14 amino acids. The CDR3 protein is CASSATSTNYGYTF. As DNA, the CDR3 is TGTGCCAGCTCAGCCACCAGTACTAACTATGGCTACACCTTC.

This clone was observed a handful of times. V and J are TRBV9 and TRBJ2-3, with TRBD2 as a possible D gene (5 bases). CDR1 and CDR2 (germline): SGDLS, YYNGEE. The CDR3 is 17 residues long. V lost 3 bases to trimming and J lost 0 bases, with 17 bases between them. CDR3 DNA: TGTGCCAGCAGCGCGAGAACCCGGGGATCTAGCACAGATACGCAGTATTTT. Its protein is CASSARTRGSSTDTQYF.

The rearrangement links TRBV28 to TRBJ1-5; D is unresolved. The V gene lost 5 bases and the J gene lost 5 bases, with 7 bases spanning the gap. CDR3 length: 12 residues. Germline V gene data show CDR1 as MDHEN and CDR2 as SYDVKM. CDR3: CASSLPDQPQHF. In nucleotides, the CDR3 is TGTGCCAGCAGTCTTCCGGATCAGCCCCAGCATTTT.

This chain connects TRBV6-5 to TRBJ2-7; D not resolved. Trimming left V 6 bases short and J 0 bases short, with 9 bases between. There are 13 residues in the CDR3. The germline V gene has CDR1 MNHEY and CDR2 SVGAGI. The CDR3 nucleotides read TGTGCCAGCAGGATGATGAGCTCCTACGAGCAGTACTTC. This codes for CASRMMSSYEQYF.

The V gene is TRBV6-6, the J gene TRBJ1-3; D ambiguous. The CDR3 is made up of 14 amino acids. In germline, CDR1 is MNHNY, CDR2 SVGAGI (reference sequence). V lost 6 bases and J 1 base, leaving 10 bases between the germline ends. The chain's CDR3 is CASREVDSGNTIYF. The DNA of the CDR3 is TGTGCCAGCAGAGAAGTAGATTCTGGAAACACCATATATTTT.

CDR3 in amino acids: CASSERAENTEAFF. Here the CDR3 DNA reads TGTGCCAGCAGTGAACGAGCTGAGAACACTGAAGCTTTCTTT. The chain couples TRBV6-1 to TRBJ1-1; D call uncertain. The CDR3 has 14 amino acids. Trimming left V 2 bases short and J 1 base short, with 8 bases between. Germline lookup yields CDR1 MNHNS and CDR2 SASEGT.

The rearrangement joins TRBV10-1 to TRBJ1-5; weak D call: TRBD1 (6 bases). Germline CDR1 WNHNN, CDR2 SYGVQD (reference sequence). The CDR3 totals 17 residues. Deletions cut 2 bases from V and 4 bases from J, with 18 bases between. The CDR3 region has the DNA TGCGCCAGCAGTGAGGAGGGGACACTCTGGGGGAATCAGCCCCAGCATTTT. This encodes CASSEEGTLWGNQPQHF.